These T cell receptor beta chains were read from a single sample in a study of cytomegalovirus exposure and HLA in healthy donors. Here immunoSEQ multiplex PCR was the method, and the copy in TCRdb shows in-frame clones only, minus some. The profile shows around 200,000 clones, over 80% of them singletons. Sample: PBMCs. Receptor source: a man in his forties or fifties in good health and CMV-seropositive. The CDR3 runs from the conserved cysteine through the conserved F or W. D genes are given only for firm matches. The size field is filled for only some rows; it gives once, few, many or a size class.

NA	14	TRBV5-1	TRBJ2-7	TRBD1	CASSQGGTSYEQYF	TGCGCCAGCAGCCAAGGGGGCACCTCCTACGAGCAGTACTTC
NA	12	TRBV7-3	TRBJ1-1	NA	CASSYGSTEAFF	TGTGCCAGCAGCTACGGGAGCACTGAAGCTTTCTTT
NA	14	TRBV29-1	TRBJ2-1	TRBD1	CSGEPGQGGWEQFF	TGCAGCGGGGAACCGGGACAGGGTGGTTGGGAGCAGTTCTTC
NA	15	TRBV7-9	TRBJ1-2	NA	CASSLARGSNYGYTF	TGTGCCAGCAGCTTAGCGCGAGGATCTAACTATGGCTACACCTTC
once	12	TRBV6-1	TRBJ2-2	NA	CATPRYTGELFF	TGTGCCACACCCAGATACACCGGGGAGCTGTTTTTT
NA	14	TRBV5-5	TRBJ1-1	NA	CASSLAGMNTEAFF	TGTGCCAGCAGCTTGGCTGGCATGAACACTGAAGCTTTCTTT
NA	13	TRBV15	TRBJ1-2	NA	CATSRGTVYGYTF	TGTGCCACCAGCAGAGGGACAGTCTATGGCTACACCTTC
NA	14	TRBV7-8	TRBJ2-3	NA	CASSSLLRTDTQYF	TGTGCCAGCAGCTCATTACTACGCACAGATACGCAGTATTTT
NA	13	TRBV5-4	TRBJ2-7	TRBD1	CASSGTGAYEQYF	TGTGCCAGCAGCGGGACAGGGGCCTACGAGCAGTACTTC
once	15	TRBV10-2	TRBJ2-5	TRBD2	CASSELAGRGETQYF	TGCGCCAGCAGTGAACTAGCGGGAAGAGGCGAGACCCAGTACTTC
few	15	TRBV19	TRBJ1-2	TRBD1	CASSLSTGGSYGYTF	TGTGCCAGTAGTCTCTCCACAGGGGGCAGCTATGGCTACACCTTC
once	15	TRBV4-1	TRBJ2-1	TRBD2	CASSQPGLAIHEQFF	TGCGCCAGCAGTCAGCCGGGACTAGCGATCCATGAGCAGTTCTTC
NA	15	TRBV11-2	TRBJ2-1	TRBD2	CASSPRLAGRNEQFF	TGTGCCAGCAGCCCTAGACTAGCGGGGAGGAATGAGCAGTTCTTC
once	14	TRBV4-1	TRBJ2-7	TRBD2	CASSQGLAETEQYF	TGCGCCAGCAGCCAGGGTCTAGCGGAAACTGAGCAGTACTTC
NA	17	TRBV7-6	TRBJ2-1	TRBD2	CASSLSKAGATYNEQFF	TGTGCCAGCAGCTTATCTAAAGCGGGAGCGACCTACAATGAGCAGTTCTTC
NA	14	TRBV6-5	TRBJ1-6	NA	CASRGGWNNSPLHF	TGTGCCAGCAGAGGGGGTTGGAATAATTCACCCCTCCACTTT
NA	14	TRBV5-6	TRBJ1-1	NA	CASSLSPGNTEAFF	TGTGCCAGCAGCTTGTCTCCAGGGAACACTGAAGCTTTCTTT
few	15	TRBV9	TRBJ1-2	NA	CASSVEARLNYGYTF	TGTGCCAGCAGCGTAGAAGCTCGTCTTAACTATGGCTACACCTTC
NA	17	TRBV5-1	TRBJ2-1	NA	CASSLSFAGNSYNEQFF	TGCGCCAGCAGCTTGTCGTTCGCAGGGAACTCCTACAATGAGCAGTTCTTC
NA	15	TRBV11-2	TRBJ1-5	NA	CASSRGDRSNQPQHF	TGTGCCAGCAGTCGGGGAGACCGGAGCAATCAGCCCCAGCATTTT
few	13	TRBV29-1	TRBJ2-2	NA	CSVDKTGSGELFF	TGCAGCGTGGACAAGACAGGATCCGGGGAGCTGTTTTTT
NA	15	TRBV27	TRBJ1-4	NA	CATSRRPTTNEKLFF	TGTGCCACCTCTAGGAGGCCCACAACTAATGAAAAACTGTTTTTT
NA	11	TRBV6-6	TRBJ2-3	NA	CASSRGYTQYF	TGTGCCAGCAGCCGGGGGTATACGCAGTATTTT
NA	18	TRBV12-5	TRBJ1-1	TRBD1	CASGLEIRGQGLNTEAFF	TGTGCTAGTGGTTTGGAAATCAGGGGGCAGGGATTGAACACTGAAGCTTTCTTT
NA	15	TRBV9	TRBJ1-1	NA	CASSVVPQVNTEAFF	TGTGCCAGCAGCGTAGTTCCACAGGTGAACACTGAAGCTTTCTTT
NA	16	TRBV4-1	TRBJ2-1	TRBD2	CASSPWTSGRANEQFF	TGCGCCAGCAGCCCCTGGACTAGCGGGAGGGCCAATGAGCAGTTCTTC
NA	14	TRBV29-1	TRBJ2-6	NA	CSVEDGSGANVLTF	TGCAGCGTAGAAGACGGCTCTGGGGCCAACGTCCTGACTTTC
NA	15	TRBV19	TRBJ1-2	NA	CASTPLFPFNYGYTF	TGTGCCAGTACCCCTCTTTTCCCTTTTAACTATGGCTACACCTTC
NA	15	TRBV6-5	TRBJ1-1	TRBD1	CASSSDRASNTEAFF	TGTGCCAGCAGTTCAGACAGGGCATCGAACACTGAAGCTTTCTTT
NA	15	TRBV7-2	TRBJ1-1	NA	CASSPRVLPNTEAFF	TGTGCCAGCAGCCCCAGGGTTTTGCCGAACACTGAAGCTTTCTTT
NA	15	TRBV7-9	TRBJ2-5	NA	CASSFPRRLGETQYF	TGTGCCAGCAGCTTCCCACGGAGACTAGGCGAGACCCAGTACTTC
NA	15	TRBV10-3	TRBJ2-1	TRBD1	CAISERQGSYNEQFF	TGTGCCATCAGTGAGCGACAGGGATCCTACAATGAGCAGTTCTTC